A selection of T cell receptor beta chains follows, all from one sample in a study of T cells in Graves' hyperthyroidism and ophthalmopathy. TCRdb reprocessed the multiplex PCR reads with MiXCR, giving one entry per CDR3 protein. The sample holds fewer than 350,000 distinct CDR3 sequences, 15% to 20% seen once. The sample comprised blood. These receptors originate from a middle-aged woman with Graves' ophthalmopathy. Both conserved end residues are part of each CDR3. A D gene is named only where the DNA matches it firmly. Clone size is stated in some rows and not others, as once, few, many or a class when expanded.

>TRBJ2-7|TRBV15|many|NA
TGTGCCACCAGCAGAGATACCCGGGACGAGCAGTACTTC
CATSRDTRDEQYF
>TRBJ2-5|TRBV20-1|many|NA
TGCAGTGCTAGAAGTTCGACTAGGGGTTTAGAGACCCAGTACTTC
CSARSSTRGLETQYF
>TRBJ2-7|TRBV28|many|NA
TGTGCCAGCAGTTTATCACAGGAGCAGTACTTC
CASSLSQEQYF
>TRBJ2-7|TRBV4-2|many|NA
TGTGCCAGCAGCCAAGGATTTGTGGGCGAGCAGTACTTC
CASSQGFVGEQYF
>TRBJ1-5|TRBV6-5|many|TRBD1
TGTGCCAGCAAGGACAGGGGAACGAATCAGCCCCAGCATTTT
CASKDRGTNQPQHF
>TRBJ2-5|TRBV12-3/TRBV12-4|NA|TRBD1
TGTGCCAGCAGGCCCGGGACAGGGGTTCCTGGGACCCAGTACTTC
CASRPGTGVPGTQYF
>TRBJ2-5|TRBV20-1|many|NA
TGCAGTGCTCTATACGGAAGTGGGGGAGAGACCCAGTACTTC
CSALYGSGGETQYF
>TRBJ2-7|TRBV6-1|NA|TRBD1
TGTGCCAGCAGACTCCGACAGGGGGTTCAACGCGGGCAGTACTTC
CASRLRQGVQRGQYF
>TRBJ2-2|TRBV9|NA|NA
TGTGCCAGCAGCGTAGAGTCTACTCCCGGGGAGCTGTTTTTT
CASSVESTPGELFF
>TRBJ2-6|TRBV27|many|NA
TGTGCCAGCAGAGGTTGGGTTGCCGGGGCCAACGTCCTGACTTTC
CASRGWVAGANVLTF
>TRBJ2-7|TRBV11-2|many|TRBD2
TGTGCCAGCAGCCAGCTAGCGGTGAGAACCTACGAGCAGTACTTC
CASSQLAVRTYEQYF
>TRBJ2-5|TRBV2|many|TRBD2
TGTGCCAGCAGTGTGGGGACTAGCGCAAAAGAGACCCAGTACTTC
CASSVGTSAKETQYF
>TRBJ1-3|TRBV6-5|NA|NA
TGTGCCAGCAGTTACGTAGTAGTGTCTGGAAACACCATATATTTT
CASSYVVVSGNTIYF
>TRBJ1-1|TRBV6-2/TRBV6-3|many|TRBD1
TGTGCCAGCAAGGGGGCCCCCAAAGCAGGGCCTGCCACTGAAGCTTTCTTT
CASKGAPKAGPATEAFF
>TRBJ2-5|TRBV3-1|NA|NA
TGTGCCAGCAGCCGTTCGGACTTCCAAGAGACCCAGTACTTC
CASSRSDFQETQYF
>TRBJ1-2|TRBV18|NA|NA
TGTGCCAGCTCACTCACCAAGGACCCGGGTATTCGGGGCTACACCTTC
CASSLTKDPGIRGYTF